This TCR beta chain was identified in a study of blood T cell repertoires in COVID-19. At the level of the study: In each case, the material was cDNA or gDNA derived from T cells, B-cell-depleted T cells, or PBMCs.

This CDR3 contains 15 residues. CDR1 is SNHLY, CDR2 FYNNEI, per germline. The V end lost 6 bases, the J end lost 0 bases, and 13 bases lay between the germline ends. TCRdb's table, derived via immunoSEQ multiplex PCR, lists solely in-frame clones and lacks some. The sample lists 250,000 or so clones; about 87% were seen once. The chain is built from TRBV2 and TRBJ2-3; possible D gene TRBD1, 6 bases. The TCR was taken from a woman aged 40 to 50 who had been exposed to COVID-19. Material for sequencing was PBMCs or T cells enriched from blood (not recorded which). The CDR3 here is CASRERGGSTDTQYF. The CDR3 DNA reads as TGTGCCAGCAGGGAAAGAGGGGGTAGCACAGATACGCAGTATTTT.